The 23 T cell receptor beta chains presented below share a single source sample, sequenced in a study of T cells in Graves' hyperthyroidism and ophthalmopathy. RNA transcripts served as the template for amplifying TCR beta CDR3 regions. With the HTBI primer set, the TCR CDR3 went through a first round of RT-PCR. TCRdb redid the calling of the multiplex PCR reads with MiXCR, one entry per CDR3 protein. The sample has hundreds of thousands of distinct CDR3 sequences, 40% to 55% seen once; the top ten hold just over 8%. Sequenced material: peripheral blood or thyroid tissue (not recorded which). These TCRs come from a woman between 18 and 30 years old with Graves' hyperthyroidism.

This clonotype was seen many times. The V and J genes are TRBV29-1 and TRBJ1-2; TRBD1 might be the D (5 bases). Germline V gene sequence: CDR1 SQVTM, CDR2 ANQGSEA. CDR3 length: 14 residues. V lost 5 bases, J lost 4 bases, and 17 bases lay in between. The CDR3 here is CSVRPLRTSYGYTF. CDR3 bases: TGCAGCGTTCGACCTCTTCGGACATCCTATGGCTACACCTTC.

The chain recombines TRBV25-1 with TRBJ1-2, with 8 bases that match TRBD1. With 8 bases clipped from V and 6 bases from J, the junction kept 11 bases outside the gene matches. CDR1 and CDR2 (germline): MGHDK, SYGVNS. The CDR3 has 14 residues. The CDR3 DNA reads TGTGCCAGCGGACCACAGGGGGGGCCCCATGGCTACACCTTC. It is translated as CASGPQGGPHGYTF.

This clonotype was counted ten times or more. The V gene is TRBV2, the J gene TRBJ1-5, with D tentatively TRBD1 (5 bases). Looked up from germline, CDR1 is SNHLY and CDR2 is FYNNEI. V lost 8 bases, J lost 6 bases, and 14 bases lay in between. The CDR3 has 13 residues. CDR3 sequence reads: CASLRVAGQPQHF. In nucleotides, the CDR3 is TGTGCCAGCCTCAGGGTCGCCGGTCAGCCCCAGCATTTT. Variable domain in full (rest from reference TRBV2 and TRBJ1-5): EPEVTQTPSHQVTQMGQEVILRCVPISNHLYFYWYRQILGQKVEFLVSFYNNEISEKSEIFDDQFSVERPDGSNFTLKIRSTKLEDSAMYFCASLRVAGQPQHFGDGTRLSIL.

The rearrangement joins TRBV5-8 to TRBJ1-2; D remains ambiguous. CDR3 length equals 14 residues. CDR1 is SGHTS and CDR2 is YDEGEE in the germline V gene. V lost 4 bases and J 1 base, leaving 11 bases between the germline ends. CDR3 in amino acids: CASSPDLGNYGYTF. In DNA form, the CDR3 reads TGTGCCAGCAGCCCCGATCTGGGTAACTATGGCTACACCTTC.

The chain carries TRBV10-3 and TRBJ2-5; 12 bases are a match to TRBD2. Germline values: CDR1 ENHRY, CDR2 SYGVKD. The CDR3 runs to 16 residues. V was pared by 10 bases and J by 5 bases, with 14 bases of the junction left unmatched. The CDR3 protein is CASTRLAGAEVETQYF. The CDR3 DNA follows: TGTGCCAGCACCCGACTAGCGGGGGCAGAGGTGGAGACCCAGTACTTC.

This clonotype has ten or more counts. This chain links TRBV7-7 with TRBJ1-1, with D possibly matching TRBD1 (5 bases). Germline CDR1 SSHAT, CDR2 FNYEAQ (reference sequence). This CDR3 is 15 amino acids long. Trimming stripped 3 bases from V and 1 base from J, with 12 bases between. This CDR3 is CASSLGWQGNTEAFF. CDR3 sequence (DNA): TGTGCCAGCAGCTTGGGGTGGCAGGGGAACACTGAAGCTTTCTTT.

The chain uses TRBV2 and TRBJ2-1, with D hard to call. With 3 bases removed from V and 2 bases from J, the gap between germline ends came to 8 bases. Germline V gene sequence: CDR1 SNHLY, CDR2 FYNNEI. This CDR3 comprises 14 residues. CDR3 sequence: CASSDGLPYNEQFF. CDR3 in DNA: TGTGCCAGCAGTGACGGGCTACCCTACAATGAGCAGTTCTTC.

This clonotype appeared a few times. The CDR3 loop is CASSLETSGHTYEQYF. As DNA, the CDR3 is TGTGCCAGCAGTTTGGAGACTAGCGGGCATACCTACGAGCAGTACTTC. This chain links TRBV2 with TRBJ2-7; 10 positions agree with TRBD2. CDR3 length: 16 amino acids. Germline CDR1 reads SNHLY; CDR2 reads FYNNEI. V lost 5 bases, J lost 2 bases, and 9 bases stayed unmatched. Drawing the rest from reference TRBV2 and TRBJ2-7, the complete variable domain is EPEVTQTPSHQVTQMGQEVILRCVPISNHLYFYWYRQILGQKVEFLVSFYNNEISEKSEIFDDQFSVERPDGSNFTLKIRSTKLEDSAMYFCASSLETSGHTYEQYFGPGTRLTVT.

This clonotype showed up just a few times. This chain's CDR3 is CSASSTGTMPQHF. For the CDR3, the DNA is TGCAGTGCTAGTTCGACAGGAACAATGCCCCAGCATTTT. The chain joins TRBV20-1 to TRBJ1-5; D might be TRBD1 (6 bases). Germline loops: CDR1 DFQATT, CDR2 SNEGSKA (reference sequence). This CDR3 has 13 amino acids. V was shortened by 3 bases and J by 9 bases, with 15 bases between the two germline ends.

The chain links TRBV15 to TRBJ2-3, with D perhaps matching TRBD1 (5 bases). CDR3 length: 16 amino acids. CDR1 and CDR2 from the germline V gene are LNHNV and YYDKDF (reference sequence). The V gene lost 3 bases and the J gene lost 2 bases, with 15 bases spanning the gap. The CDR3 nucleotides read TGTGCCACCAGCAGGAAGGGCAGGGCCCCCACAGATACGCAGTATTTT. Its translation: CATSRKGRAPTDTQYF.

The V and J genes are TRBV13 and TRBJ1-1; the D gene is possibly TRBD1 (6 bases). CDR1 is PRHDT and CDR2 is FYEKMQ in the germline V gene (reference sequence). The CDR3 is made up of 16 amino acids. The V gene lost 5 bases and the J gene lost 0 bases, with 16 bases spanning the gap. The CDR3 nucleotides read TGTGCCAGCAGCGCCCCTCCGGGGGCCTTGAACACTGAAGCTTTCTTT. Residues: CASSAPPGALNTEAFF.

The chain carries TRBV10-3 and TRBJ2-5; 9 nucleotides match TRBD2. Trimming at V came to 1 base and at J to 6 bases, leaving 9 bases not matched to a gene. Germline lookup yields CDR1 ENHRY and CDR2 SYGVKD. CDR3 length: 16 residues. CDR3 amino acids: CAISELVAGDVKTQYF. CDR3 DNA: TGTGCCATCAGTGAGTTGGTAGCGGGAGATGTAAAGACCCAGTACTTC.

The J gene is TRBJ1-6, the V gene TRBV10-3; maybe TRBD1 (5 bases). The CDR3 length is 15 residues. Germline V gene lookup returns CDR1 ENHRY and CDR2 SYGVKD. The ends were cut back, 5 bases at V and 4 bases at J, with 12 bases in the middle. The CDR3, as DNA: TGTGCCATCAGTCCTCGGGACGGATATAATTCACCCCTCCACTTT. Translation gives CAISPRDGYNSPLHF.

This clonotype was observed at least ten times. The chain couples TRBV29-1 to TRBJ1-5, with D perhaps TRBD1 (6 bases). V was clipped by 5 bases and J by 2 bases, with 16 bases between them. Germline CDR1 and CDR2: SQVTM and ANQGSEA. CDR3 length equals 15 residues. The CDR3 spells CSVYDTGIGNQPQHF. The CDR3 DNA reads as TGCAGCGTTTATGATACAGGGATAGGCAATCAGCCCCAGCATTTT.

This clonotype turned up a few times. V is TRBV5-6 and J is TRBJ1-5; D possibly corresponds to TRBD1 (5 bases). CDR1 SGHDT and CDR2 YYEEEE come from the germline V gene. The CDR3 is made up of 14 amino acids. V gave up 2 bases and J gave up 4 bases, with 10 bases separating them. The CDR3 coding sequence is TGTGCCAGCAGCTTATCGGGGGTGAATCAGCCCCAGCATTTT. As protein: CASSLSGVNQPQHF.

The chain links TRBV9 to TRBJ2-7; TRBD2 agrees at 13 bases. Trimming took 2 bases from V and 3 from J; bases not matched to a gene: 5. Germline V lookup: CDR1 SGDLS, CDR2 YYNGEE. The CDR3 has 16 amino acids. The CDR3 protein is CASSVSGLAGVYEQYF. Written as DNA, the CDR3 is TGTGCCAGCAGCGTTAGTGGACTAGCGGGAGTCTACGAGCAGTACTTC.

The chain combines TRBV6-4 with TRBJ2-2, with TRBD2 matching 12 bases. The V segment lost 5 bases and the J segment 2 bases; nucleotides outside the gene matches: 9. This CDR3 is 18 amino acids long. Germline assignment: CDR1 MRHNA and CDR2 SNTAGT. The CDR3 nucleotides read TGTGCCAGCAGTACGCGAAGACTAGCGGGAGTAAACACCGGGGAGCTGTTTTTT. Protein: CASSTRRLAGVNTGELFF.

The gene calls are TRBV29-1 and TRBJ2-3; D is perhaps TRBD1 (5 bases). V gave up 8 bases and J gave up 4 bases, with 10 bases separating them. The CDR3 runs to 11 residues. Germline V gene data show CDR1 as SQVTM and CDR2 as ANQGSEA. In nucleotides, the CDR3 is TGCAGCTGGGGCTTCGCAGATACGCAGTATTTT. This translates into CSWGFADTQYF.

This clonotype was counted at least ten times. The chain couples TRBV24-1 to TRBJ1-2; D perhaps matches TRBD1 (5 bases). The CDR3 sequence is 15 residues long. Per germline, CDR1 KGHDR and CDR2 SFDVKD. V lost 6 bases, J lost 5 bases, and 18 bases lay in between. CDR3 DNA: TGTGCCACCAGTTCAACAGGCCTTGGCGGGTATGGCTACACCTTC. This encodes CATSSTGLGGYGYTF.

This clonotype came up many times. The V and J genes are TRBV10-3 and TRBJ2-7; 8 bases map to TRBD2. J was trimmed by 4 bases and V by 6 bases; bases with no gene match: 11. CDR3 length equals 15 residues. Germline V lookup: CDR1 ENHRY, CDR2 SYGVKD. In DNA, the CDR3 is TGTGCCATCAGCCTCCGGGACGGCGGGGGGTACGAGCAGTACTTC. It is translated as CAISLRDGGGYEQYF.

With respect to this clonotype: This clone may be a read error of a much larger clone one base away. This rearrangement joins TRBV15 to TRBJ1-3; the D gene is possibly TRBD1 (6 bases). Germline lookup yields CDR1 LNHNV and CDR2 YYDKDF (reference sequence). There are 16 residues in the CDR3. The DNA of the CDR3 is TGTGCCACCAACAGAGTAACGGGGGCGGTCGGAAACACCGTATATTTT. This codes for CATNRVTGAVGNTVYF.

In this sample, this clonotype turned up a few times. The gene calls are TRBV7-9 and TRBJ1-1; D is uncertain. Germline CDR1 reads SEHNR; CDR2 reads FQNEAQ (reference sequence). V dropped 4 bases and J dropped 6 bases, with 18 bases sitting between them. The CDR3 extends over 15 amino acids. CDR3 sequence: CASSYPPAGIAEAFF. The CDR3 DNA reads TGTGCCAGCAGCTACCCACCGGCGGGGATTGCTGAAGCTTTCTTT.

The chain is built from TRBV15 and TRBJ1-1; D gene ambiguous. Germline-derived CDR1 and CDR2 are LNHNV and YYDKDF (reference sequence). V shed 9 bases and J shed 1 base, with 12 bases lying between them. CDR3 length: 13 amino acids. The CDR3 coding sequence is TGTGCCACGAAATCTGGGTCGAACACTGAAGCTTTCTTT. This codes for CATKSGSNTEAFF.